The 22 T cell receptor beta chains given below trace back to one sample, sequenced in a study of cytomegalovirus exposure and HLA in healthy donors. The PCR ran on 60 Vbeta and 13 Jbeta primers. Clones were sequenced by immunoSEQ multiplex PCR, and TCRdb holds only the in-frame ones, with some missing. The sample contains approximately 210,000 clones, approximately 80% of which appear only once. Source material: PBMCs. The receptor source for this set is a woman between 50 and 59 years old in good health and CMV-seropositive.

This clone showed up just a few times. The gene calls are TRBV27 and TRBJ1-5, with TRBD1 matching over 7 bases. In germline, CDR1 is MNHEY, CDR2 SMNVEV (reference sequence). Unmatched junction bases numbered 9, after V lost 5 bases and J lost 2 bases. The CDR3 runs to 16 residues. Written as DNA, the CDR3 is TGTGCCAGCAGTCCCGAGAGAGGGGGCGGCAATCAGCCCCAGCATTTT. Protein: CASSPERGGGNQPQHF.

J is TRBJ2-1 and V is TRBV7-9; 8 positions match TRBD1. CDR1 is SEHNR, CDR2 FQNEAQ, per germline (reference sequence). The V and J ends lost 5 bases and 2 bases, in that order; junction bases with no gene match: 2. CDR3 length equals 14 residues. DNA of the CDR3: TGTGCCAGCAGCCCGGACAGGGCCTACAATGAGCAGTTCTTC. It encodes CASSPDRAYNEQFF. Based on the CDR3 plus reference TRBV7-9 and TRBJ2-1, the full variable domain is DTGVSQNPRHKITKRGQNVTFRCDPISEHNRLYWYRQTLGQGPEFLTYFQNEAQLEKSRLLSDRFSAERPKGSFSTLEIQRTEQGDSAMYLCASSPDRAYNEQFFGPGTRLTVL.

The chain recombines TRBV11-2 with TRBJ2-1; 8 bases line up with TRBD2. The germline V gene has CDR1 SGHAT and CDR2 FQNNGV. V gave up 0 bases and J gave up 10 bases; unmatched junction bases: 11. The CDR3 spans 16 residues. The CDR3 nucleotides read TGTGCCAGCAGCTTAGAAGTCGGGGGGGGTCCGTGGGAGCAGTTCTTC. Translating it yields CASSLEVGGGPWEQFF.

V and J are TRBV20-1 and TRBJ2-2; D unclear. The CDR3 spans 11 residues. Germline V gene sequence: CDR1 DFQATT, CDR2 SNEGSKA (reference sequence). Trimming removed 3 bases from V and 6 bases from J, with 5 bases in between. Here the CDR3 DNA reads TGCAGTGCTAGTTTATCCGGGGAGCTGTTTTTT. Its protein product is CSASLSGELFF.

This chain joins TRBV5-5 and TRBJ1-2; D call uncertain. This CDR3 is 14 amino acids long. Per germline, CDR1 SGHKS and CDR2 YYEKEE (reference sequence). V shed 4 bases and J shed 2 bases, with 12 bases lying between them. In DNA form, the CDR3 reads TGTGCCAGCAGCCCCGGGAGAGGGAACTATGGCTACACCTTC. As protein: CASSPGRGNYGYTF.

The sample holds a few counts of this clone. The chain couples TRBV6-5 to TRBJ2-1; the match to TRBD2 covers 7 bases. J lost 5 bases, V lost 10 bases, and 11 bases had no gene match. CDR1 is MNHEY, CDR2 SVGAGI, per germline. The length of the CDR3 is 14 residues. The CDR3 bases are TGTGCCACCAATACCCGGGACTACAACAATGAGCAGTTCTTC. Its translation: CATNTRDYNNEQFF.

The chain carries TRBV10-2 and TRBJ2-2; 11 nucleotides agree with TRBD2. CDR3 size: 15 residues. From germline, CDR1 is WSHSY and CDR2 SAAADI. The V gene end was trimmed by 10 bases and the J gene end by 6 bases; junction bases not matched to a gene: 10. The CDR3 spells CAIQTSGVWAGELFF. The CDR3 nucleotides read TGCGCCATCCAGACTAGCGGGGTATGGGCCGGGGAGCTGTTTTTT.

The chain uses TRBV6-1 and TRBJ1-1, with 11 nucleotides matching TRBD1. The CDR3 loop spans 13 amino acids. The V gene end was trimmed by 6 bases and the J gene end by 4 bases; junction bases not matched to a gene: 1. The germline V gene has CDR1 MNHNS and CDR2 SASEGT. In nucleotides, the CDR3 is TGTGCCAGCAGGGACAGGGGGCTCACTGAAGCTTTCTTT. Its protein product is CASRDRGLTEAFF.

The V and J genes are TRBV5-1 and TRBJ2-5; 9 nucleotides align to TRBD2. The CDR3 runs 15 residues. Germline trimming cut 5 bases from V and 3 bases from J; bases unmatched to any gene: 8. From germline, CDR1 is SGHRS and CDR2 YFSETQ. CDR3 DNA: TGCGCCAGCAGTCCTCCGACTAGCGGCAAAGAGACCCAGTACTTC. Its translation: CASSPPTSGKETQYF.

The chain has TRBV7-9 and TRBJ1-4, with D possibly matching TRBD1 (6 bases). Germline CDR1 reads SEHNR; CDR2 reads FQNEAQ (reference sequence). The CDR3 has 19 amino acids. With 5 bases removed from V and 6 bases from J, the gap between germline ends came to 28 bases. The CDR3 nucleotides are TGTGCCAGCAGCCAACTTATTGGGGGATACAGGGCCGGGGATGAAAAACTGTTTTTT. Encoded protein: CASSQLIGGYRAGDEKLFF.

This sequence joins TRBV11-2 and TRBJ1-2; D perhaps matches TRBD1 (5 bases). This CDR3 spans 15 amino acids. Trimming left V 5 bases short and J 6 bases short, with 19 bases between. CDR1 SGHAT and CDR2 FQNNGV come from the germline V gene. The CDR3 loop is CASSLLFGGNDGYTF. The CDR3 bases are TGTGCCAGCAGCCTCCTGTTCGGGGGAAACGATGGCTACACCTTC.

This clone was seen a handful of times. The V and J genes are TRBV5-1 and TRBJ2-6, with D possibly matching TRBD1 (8 bases). This CDR3 is built from 16 residues. Germline V lookup: CDR1 SGHRS, CDR2 YFSETQ. V was pared by 3 bases and J by 5 bases, with 15 bases between. Written as DNA, the CDR3 is TGCGCCAGCAGCTCGGACAGGGAGGGCTGGGCCAACGTCCTGACTTTC. This encodes CASSSDREGWANVLTF. The full variable domain, its missing parts supplied by reference TRBV5-1 and TRBJ2-6, is KAGVTQTPRYLIKTRGQQVTLSCSPISGHRSVSWYQQTPGQGLQFLFEYFSETQRNKGNFPGRFSGRQFSNSRSEMNVSTLELGDSALYLCASSSDREGWANVLTFGAGSRLTVL.

The chain joins TRBV27 to TRBJ2-3, with 12 bases fitting TRBD2. J gave up 9 bases and V 6 bases, and 22 bases lay outside the gene matches. The CDR3 sequence is 19 residues long. CDR1 and CDR2 (germline): MNHEY, SMNVEV (reference sequence). The CDR3 loop reads CASSTLAGGSARGVRTQYF. The CDR3, as DNA: TGTGCCAGCAGCACACTAGCGGGGGGCTCCGCCAGGGGGGTTCGGACGCAGTATTTT.

The chain recombines TRBV6-1 with TRBJ1-2; tentative D call: TRBD1 (6 bases). The germline CDR1 and CDR2 sequences are MNHNS and SASEGT. This CDR3 comprises 15 residues. The germline V and J ends were trimmed by 6 bases and 4 bases, with 18 bases remaining between them. The CDR3 bases are TGTGCCAGCAGCTCTAATGACAGGCGGCCCTATGGCTACACCTTC. The encoded protein is CASSSNDRRPYGYTF.

This clone appeared a single time. This rearrangement joins TRBV2 to TRBJ2-2, with 11 bases lining up with TRBD2. The V segment lost 7 bases and the J segment 6 bases; nucleotides outside the gene matches: 7. This CDR3 is 15 amino acids long. The germline CDR1 and CDR2 sequences are SNHLY and FYNNEI. In nucleotides, the CDR3 is TGTGCCAGCAAGGCCGGGACTAGCGGTTCCGGGGAGCTGTTTTTT. Its protein product is CASKAGTSGSGELFF.

DNA for the CDR3: TGTGCCAGCAGTTACTCGGTTTCAAAGGCTAGGGAGCAGTTCTTC. Its translation: CASSYSVSKAREQFF. The chain uses TRBV6-5 and TRBJ2-1, with D hard to call. The CDR3 totals 15 residues. Germline V gene data show CDR1 as MNHEY and CDR2 as SVGAGI. Trimming took 0 bases from V and 10 from J, leaving 16 bases between them.

This clone was detected only once. The chain carries TRBV6-6 and TRBJ2-1; possibly TRBD1 for D (6 bases). Germline CDR1 and CDR2: MNHNY and SVGAGI (reference sequence). This CDR3 spans 14 amino acids. Trimming cost V 5 bases and J 4 bases, with 12 bases left between them. The CDR3 DNA follows: TGTGCCAGCAGTAGGACAGTAGAATACAATGAGCAGTTCTTC. This codes for CASSRTVEYNEQFF.

The rearrangement uses TRBV5-5 and TRBJ1-1, with unresolved D. The CDR3 has 15 residues. The germline V and J ends were trimmed by 3 bases and 4 bases, with 16 bases remaining between them. From germline, CDR1 is SGHKS and CDR2 YYEKEE (reference sequence). The CDR3 reads CASSWTRTGFTEAFF. The CDR3 nucleotides are TGTGCCAGCAGCTGGACGAGGACGGGATTCACTGAAGCTTTCTTT.

This clone appeared once. The chain recombines TRBV13 with TRBJ2-3; 7 bases match TRBD1. The germline V gene has CDR1 PRHDT and CDR2 FYEKMQ (reference sequence). The CDR3 totals 14 residues. V gave up 5 bases and J gave up 4 bases; unmatched junction bases: 6. CDR3 sequence (DNA): TGTGCCAGCAGCCCCCGACAGGGCGCAGATACGCAGTATTTT. Its translation: CASSPRQGADTQYF.

This clone appeared once. The chain has TRBV7-9 and TRBJ2-6; 7 bases are shared with TRBD1. CDR1 SEHNR and CDR2 FQNEAQ come from the germline V gene (reference sequence). The CDR3 sequence is 18 residues long. V shed 5 bases, J shed 1 base, and the junction held 11 bases outside the gene matches. CDR3 DNA: TGTGCCAGCAGCCCGAAACAGGGGATTTGGTCTGGGGCCAACGTCCTGACTTTC. This encodes CASSPKQGIWSGANVLTF.

The CDR3 region has the DNA TGTGCCTGGGAGAGGGGGGGATATAGCTATGGCTACACCTTC. Encoded protein: CAWERGGYSYGYTF. The gene calls are TRBV30 and TRBJ1-2; weak D call: TRBD1 (6 bases). In germline, CDR1 is GTSNPN, CDR2 SVGIG (reference sequence). This CDR3 is 14 amino acids long. V lost 5 bases, J lost 4 bases, and 17 bases lay in between.

This clone was picked up one time. This chain connects TRBV4-1 to TRBJ2-5, with D perhaps matching TRBD1 (5 bases). V lost 0 bases, J lost 5 bases, and 10 bases lay in between. This CDR3 has 14 amino acids. From germline, CDR1 is MGHRA and CDR2 YSYEKL. This chain's CDR3 is CASSQEAGRETQYF. CDR3 nucleotide sequence: TGCGCCAGCAGCCAAGAAGCAGGGCGGGAGACCCAGTACTTC.